This TCR beta chain derives from a study of metastatic and nonmetastatic thyroid tumors. Study context: It was across blood and tumor or nodule tissue from malignant and benign thyroid patients that repertoires were compared.

Via MiXCR, TCRdb re-called the PCR reads. The sample holds roughly 38,000 clones, about 12% seen once. This clone was counted between two and nine times. At one end the junction does not follow the germline gene, possibly because of a read error. CDR3 length: 15 residues. Ahead of thyroid surgery, no patient had received treatment of any kind. This clonotype was obtained from a male donor with papillary thyroid cancer or a benign thyroid nodule (not recorded which). Some clones in this sample may be carry-over from other donors' samples. This chain joins TRBV12-3 or TRBV12-4 and TRBJ2-2; the D call may be TRBD1 or TRBD2 (5 bases each). The sample taken for sequencing was blood. CDR3: CASSPNGGVTEELFF. As DNA, the CDR3 is TGTGCCAGCAGTCCGAATGGGGGAGTTACCGAGGAGCTGTTTTTT.